The clone carrying this TCR beta chain was seen repeatedly, ten times or more. Its antigen is undetermined. The record originates from a study of T-cell reconstitution after alpha-beta-depleted transplantation in children. Notes on the study in general: Among T cells one year after transplant, newly produced cells accounted for most counts and diversity. The high TCRbeta diversity at day 60 in some patients came from surviving recipient T cells and thymic progenitors. It was reported that alpha-beta T cells came from several hundred expanded graft clones (about two months after transplant).

The CDR3 is 16 residues long. The V gene's germline CDR1 is MDHEN and CDR2 SYDVKM. The V end was cut by 3 bases, the J end by 2 bases, with 14 bases between. Researchers prepared the TCRbeta library using unique molecular identifiers, the study reports. TCRdb passed the PCR reads through MiXCR, listing each CDR3 protein once. The sample holds about 300,000 distinct CDR3 sequences, 10% seen once. This material consisted of PBMCs, taken before TCRalphabeta/CD19-depleted stem cell transplant. The TCR sequence derives from a boy under two years old with acute myeloid leukemia, due to receive a stem cell transplant. V usage is TRBV28 and J usage is TRBJ1-5; D remains ambiguous. CDR3 nucleotide sequence: TGTGCCAGCAGTTTCGTGAGGGATAGAGGCAATCAGCCCCAGCATTTT. The encoded protein is CASSFVRDRGNQPQHF.